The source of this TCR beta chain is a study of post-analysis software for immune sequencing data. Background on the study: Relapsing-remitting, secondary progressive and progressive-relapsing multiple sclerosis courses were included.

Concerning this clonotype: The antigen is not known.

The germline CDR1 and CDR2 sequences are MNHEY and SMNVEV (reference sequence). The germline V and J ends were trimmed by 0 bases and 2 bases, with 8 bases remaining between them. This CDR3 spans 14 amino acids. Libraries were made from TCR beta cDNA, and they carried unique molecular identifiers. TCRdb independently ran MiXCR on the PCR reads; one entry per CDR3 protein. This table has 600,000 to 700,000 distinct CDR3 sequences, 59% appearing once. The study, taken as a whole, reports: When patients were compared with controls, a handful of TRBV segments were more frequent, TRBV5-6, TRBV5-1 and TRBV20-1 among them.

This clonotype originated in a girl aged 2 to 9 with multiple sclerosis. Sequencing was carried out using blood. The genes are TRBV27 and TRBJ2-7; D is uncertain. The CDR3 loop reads CASSLSERTYEQYF. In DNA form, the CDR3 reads TGTGCCAGCAGTTTATCGGAAAGGACCTACGAGCAGTACTTC.